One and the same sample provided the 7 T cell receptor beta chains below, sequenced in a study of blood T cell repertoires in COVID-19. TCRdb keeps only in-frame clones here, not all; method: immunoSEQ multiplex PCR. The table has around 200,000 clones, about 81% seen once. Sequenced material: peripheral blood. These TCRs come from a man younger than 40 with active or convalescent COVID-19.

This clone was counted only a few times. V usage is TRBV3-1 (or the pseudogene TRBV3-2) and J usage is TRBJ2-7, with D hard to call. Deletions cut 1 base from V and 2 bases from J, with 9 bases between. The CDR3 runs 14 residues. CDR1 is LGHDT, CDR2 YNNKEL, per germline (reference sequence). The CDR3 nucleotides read TGTGCCAGCAGCCAAGGTCCAGGAACCTACGAGCAGTACGTC. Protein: CASSQGPGTYEQYV.

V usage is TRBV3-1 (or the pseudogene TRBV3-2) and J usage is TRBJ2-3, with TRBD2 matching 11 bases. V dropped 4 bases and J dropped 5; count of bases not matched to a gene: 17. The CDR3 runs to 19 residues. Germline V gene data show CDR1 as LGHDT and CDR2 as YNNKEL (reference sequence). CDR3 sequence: CASSPRSLAGGPGRDTQYF. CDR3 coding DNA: TGTGCCAGCAGCCCCCGGAGTCTAGCGGGGGGACCTGGGAGAGATACGCAGTATTTT.

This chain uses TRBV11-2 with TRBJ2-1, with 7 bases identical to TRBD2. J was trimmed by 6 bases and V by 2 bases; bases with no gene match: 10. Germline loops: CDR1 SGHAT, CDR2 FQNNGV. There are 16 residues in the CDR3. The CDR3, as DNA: TGTGCCAGCAGCTTAATGAGGGCGGGAGTCGGCAATGAGCAGTTCTTC. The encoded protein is CASSLMRAGVGNEQFF.

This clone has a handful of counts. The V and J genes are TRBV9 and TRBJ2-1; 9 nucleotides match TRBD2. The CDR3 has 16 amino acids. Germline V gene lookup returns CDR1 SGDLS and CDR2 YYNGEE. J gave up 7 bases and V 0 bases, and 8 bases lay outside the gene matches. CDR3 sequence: CASSVDVAGVGNEQFF. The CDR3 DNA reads TGTGCCAGCAGCGTAGACGTAGCGGGGGTTGGAAATGAGCAGTTCTTC.

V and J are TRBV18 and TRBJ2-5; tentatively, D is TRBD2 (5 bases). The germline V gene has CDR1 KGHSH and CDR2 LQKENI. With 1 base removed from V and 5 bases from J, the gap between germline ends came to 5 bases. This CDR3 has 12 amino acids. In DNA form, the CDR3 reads TGTGCCAGCTCACCACGGGAGGAGACCCAGTACTTC. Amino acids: CASSPREETQYF.

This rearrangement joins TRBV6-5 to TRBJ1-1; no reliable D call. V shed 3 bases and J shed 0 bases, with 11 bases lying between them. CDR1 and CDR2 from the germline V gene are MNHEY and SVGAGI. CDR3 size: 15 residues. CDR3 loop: CASSYTSDLNTEAFF. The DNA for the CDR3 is TGTGCCAGCAGTTATACGAGCGACCTGAACACTGAAGCTTTCTTT.

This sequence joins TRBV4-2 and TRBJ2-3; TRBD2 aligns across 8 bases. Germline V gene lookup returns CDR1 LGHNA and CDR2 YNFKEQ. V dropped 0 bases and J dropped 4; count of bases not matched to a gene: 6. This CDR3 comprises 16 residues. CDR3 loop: CASSQDSGGGPDTQYF. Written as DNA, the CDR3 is TGTGCCAGCAGCCAAGACTCTGGCGGGGGGCCAGATACGCAGTATTTT.